These 18 T cell receptor beta chains originate from one sample sequenced in a study of cytotoxic CD8 clonotypes in ibrutinib-treated CLL. The protocol was immunoSEQ multiplex PCR, while the TCRdb copy is restricted to in-frame clones and leaves out a portion. This repertoire shows about 76,000 clones, over 65% found once; its top ten account for more than 35%. This specimen consisted of PBMCs, obtained after 24 months of ibrutinib treatment. The receptor source for this set is a human donor with chronic lymphocytic leukemia.

This clone has only one observation. The chain is built from TRBV6-5 and TRBJ1-4; maybe TRBD1 (6 bases). The CDR3 has 13 residues. Germline V lookup: CDR1 MNHEY, CDR2 SVGAGI. Trimming removed 11 bases from V and 4 bases from J, with 14 bases in between. CDR3 loop: CAVRGSINEKLFF. CDR3 nucleotides: TGTGCCGTAAGGGGGTCGATTAATGAAAAACTGTTTTTT.

The rearrangement links TRBV6-1 to TRBJ2-1, with 7 bases that match TRBD2. Per germline, CDR1 MNHNS and CDR2 SASEGT. The CDR3 has 14 amino acids. The V segment lost 7 bases and the J segment 6 bases; nucleotides outside the gene matches: 9. CDR3 protein: CASKELARVNEQFF. CDR3 nucleotides: TGTGCCAGCAAGGAACTAGCGAGAGTCAATGAGCAGTTCTTC.

The rearrangement uses TRBV7-2 and TRBJ2-7, with TRBD1 matching 7 bases. The junction had 15 bases not matched to a gene; V was cut back by 5 bases and J by 2 bases. CDR1 and CDR2 from the germline V gene are SGHTA and FQGNSA. The CDR3 spans 17 residues. DNA of the CDR3: TGTGCCAGCAGCACGCTGGTTGACAGGGCCATTCCCTACGAGCAGTACTTC. Protein product: CASSTLVDRAIPYEQYF.

CDR3 DNA: TGTGCCAGCAGCTCAGGGGGAGGGTTTTCCAAAAACATTCAGTACTTC. Translated, it gives CASSSGGGFSKNIQYF. The chain uses TRBV13 and TRBJ2-4; TRBD1 or TRBD2 may be the D gene (7 bases each). The CDR3 is 16 residues long. The ends were cut back, 4 bases at V and 2 bases at J, with 15 bases in the middle. CDR1 and CDR2 (germline): PRHDT, FYEKMQ (reference sequence).

The genes are TRBV7-6 and TRBJ1-1; D call uncertain. The CDR3 loop spans 15 amino acids. CDR1 and CDR2 from the germline V gene are SGHVS and FNYEAQ. V was shortened by 5 bases and J by 5 bases, with 18 bases between the two germline ends. The CDR3 sequence is CASSPEVGKGTEAFF. The DNA of the CDR3 is TGTGCCAGCAGCCCGGAGGTGGGAAAGGGAACTGAAGCTTTCTTT. Together with reference TRBV7-6 and TRBJ1-1, the CDR3 gives the full variable domain: GAGVSQSPRYKVTKRGQDVALRCDPISGHVSLYWYRQALGQGPEFLTYFNYEAQQDKSGLPNDRFSAERPEGSISTLTIQRTEQRDSAMYRCASSPEVGKGTEAFFGQGTRLTVV.

The chain carries TRBV9 and TRBJ2-4, with TRBD1 matching over 10 bases. The CDR3 totals 16 residues. Looked up from germline, CDR1 is SGDLS and CDR2 is YYNGEE. V was clipped by 0 bases and J by 4 bases; unmatched bases: 4. CDR3 sequence: CASSVGTGGWKNIQYF. The CDR3 nucleotides read TGTGCCAGCAGCGTAGGGACAGGGGGTTGGAAAAACATTCAGTACTTC.

V gene TRBV7-2 combines with J gene TRBJ2-7; 8 positions match TRBD2. The CDR3 spans 15 residues. In germline, CDR1 is SGHTA, CDR2 FQGNSA. V shed 0 bases, J shed 3 bases, and the junction held 4 bases outside the gene matches. CDR3 sequence (DNA): TGTGCCAGCAGCTTAGCAGCGGGAGCGGGCTACGAGCAGTACTTC. Translating it yields CASSLAAGAGYEQYF. The variable domain in full, with the rest retrieved from reference TRBV7-2 and TRBJ2-7, is GAGVSQSPSNKVTEKGKDVELRCDPISGHTALYWYRQSLGQGLEFLIYFQGNSAPDKSGLPSDRFSAERTGGSVSTLTIQRTQQEDSAVYLCASSLAAGAGYEQYFGPGTRLTVT.

The gene calls are TRBV5-1 and TRBJ2-1; D is tentatively TRBD1 or TRBD2 (5 bases each). The germline CDR1 and CDR2 sequences are SGHRS and YFSETQ. V dropped 4 bases and J dropped 6 bases, with 14 bases sitting between them. The CDR3 extends over 14 amino acids. The CDR3 nucleotides read TGCGCCAGCAGCCGATTGGTCGGGGCCAATGAGCAGTTCTTC. It specifies CASSRLVGANEQFF.

The V and J genes are TRBV19 and TRBJ2-1; TRBD2 matches at 8 bases. Germline V gene lookup returns CDR1 LNHDA and CDR2 SQIVND (reference sequence). V lost 5 bases and J lost 9; bases outside the gene matches: 18. This CDR3 spans 17 amino acids. The DNA for the CDR3 is TGTGCCAGTAGTTTCTCGGGGGGCCGGGAGGGCCGGGGTGAGCAGTTCTTC. This codes for CASSFSGGREGRGEQFF.

The chain uses TRBV18 and TRBJ2-7, with 12 bases aligning to TRBD1. The CDR3 has 15 amino acids. Losses at the gene ends were 3 bases for V and 6 bases for J; bases not matched to a gene: 6. Germline CDR1 KGHSH, CDR2 LQKENI. CDR3: CASSPGTGGVSEQYF. Written as DNA, the CDR3 is TGTGCCAGCTCACCCGGGACAGGGGGCGTATCCGAGCAGTACTTC.

This clone was detected only a few times. The rearrangement joins TRBV6-5 to TRBJ2-6; a weak D match, TRBD1 (6 bases). The V end lost 1 base, the J end lost 1 base, and 8 bases lay between the germline ends. The CDR3 extends over 16 amino acids. Germline CDR1 is MNHEY and CDR2 is SVGAGI. The CDR3 DNA sequence: TGTGCCAGCAGTTACTTTAGGGGGTCTGGGGCCAACGTCCTGACTTTC. Encoded protein: CASSYFRGSGANVLTF.

This chain connects TRBV27 to TRBJ2-3; TRBD2 is a possible D gene (6 bases). In germline, CDR1 is MNHEY, CDR2 SMNVEV (reference sequence). The CDR3 sequence is 17 residues long. Trimming shortened V by 4 bases and J by 1 base, and 18 bases separated the two germline ends. CDR3 loop: CASSSRPTGEGTDTQYF. In nucleotides, the CDR3 is TGTGCCAGCAGTTCCAGACCGACGGGAGAAGGCACAGATACGCAGTATTTT.

This chain joins TRBV5-6 and TRBJ2-1, with TRBD1 as a possible D gene (5 bases). The CDR3 totals 15 residues. Deletions cut 0 bases from V and 0 bases from J, with 7 bases between. Germline CDR1 is SGHDT and CDR2 is YYEEEE. The DNA for the CDR3 is TGTGCCAGCAGCTTGGGTGACAGCTCCTACAATGAGCAGTTCTTC. Translating it yields CASSLGDSSYNEQFF.

The V call is TRBV15, the J call TRBJ2-5; 9 nucleotides line up with TRBD1. This CDR3 contains 15 residues. CDR1 and CDR2 (germline): LNHNV, YYDKDF (reference sequence). The trim removed 1 base at V and 3 bases at J, leaving 3 bases unmatched. This chain's CDR3 is CATSRGDREKETQYF. Written as DNA, the CDR3 is TGTGCCACCAGCAGAGGGGACAGGGAGAAAGAGACCCAGTACTTC.

The rearrangement uses TRBV27 and TRBJ2-1; no definite D call. Trimming took off 3 bases at V and 6 bases at J, with 9 bases between the two ends. The germline CDR1 and CDR2 sequences are MNHEY and SMNVEV (reference sequence). The CDR3 is 13 residues long. The chain's CDR3 is CASSLQYSNEQFF. The CDR3 region has the DNA TGTGCCAGCAGTTTGCAGTATTCCAATGAGCAGTTCTTC.

V usage is TRBV5-4 and J usage is TRBJ2-5, with 12 nucleotides matching TRBD2. Matching the DNA end better, TRBJ2-7 makes the J call doubtful. The CDR3 runs to 16 residues. CDR1 SGHNT and CDR2 YYREEE come from the germline V gene (reference sequence). The CDR3 here is CASSSATSGRTYEQYF. CDR3 sequence (DNA): TGTGCCAGCAGCTCCGCCACTAGCGGGAGGACCTACGAGCAGTACTTC.

The chain employs TRBV7-2 and TRBJ2-7; perhaps D is TRBD1 or TRBD2 (7 bases each). The V end was cut by 3 bases, the J end by 3 bases, with 18 bases between. The V gene's germline CDR1 is SGHTA and CDR2 FQGNSA. The CDR3 covers 16 residues. The CDR3 DNA reads TGTGCCAGCAGCTTGCAGGGGGGAGGACTAGTCTACGAGCAGTACTTC. Its translation is CASSLQGGGLVYEQYF.

The V call is TRBV27, the J call TRBJ2-7; 13 nucleotides line up with TRBD2. The CDR3 extends over 17 amino acids. V shed 7 bases, J shed 5 bases, and the junction held 14 bases outside the gene matches. Germline values: CDR1 MNHEY, CDR2 SMNVEV (reference sequence). The CDR3 loop is CASNRLLAGGPGDEQYF. CDR3 nucleotide sequence: TGTGCCAGCAACCGATTACTAGCGGGAGGGCCTGGGGACGAGCAGTACTTC.